A single sample is the source of the 29 T cell receptor beta chains below, sequenced in a study of identical twins listed by TCRdb under 2016. Receptors were amplified or captured by 5' RACE. Reads for this sample came from an Illumina HiSeq 2000. The public reads were quality trimmed at Q25 with fastp and then assembled into clones with MiXCR by TCRdb, keeping productive beta chains. A single entry per CDR3 protein holds the most common genes and DNA from its merged rows. The table for this sample lists roughly 720,000 distinct CDR3 sequences; around a sixth of them were counted only once. Clones ranked in the top ten supply roughly 13% of the sample. These data are also associated with another study on T cells expressing NK-cell markers.

Material: PBMCs. The source of these receptors is a young woman in good health.

This clonotype was seen only once. J is TRBJ2-1 and V is TRBV29-1; 9 bases are a match to TRBD2. In germline, CDR1 is SQVTM, CDR2 ANQGSEA. The V gene end was trimmed by 6 bases and the J gene end by 7 bases; junction bases not matched to a gene: 19. CDR3 size: 17 residues. The CDR3 DNA follows: TGCAGCGTAATTTCCCGATCCGGGACTAGCCTAAATAATGAGCAGTTCTTC. The encoded protein is CSVISRSGTSLNNEQFF.

This chain links TRBV24-1 with TRBJ2-1; D is perhaps TRBD2 (5 bases). V was pared by 7 bases and J by 7 bases, with 19 bases between. Germline CDR1 KGHDR, CDR2 SFDVKD. This CDR3 comprises 15 residues. CDR3 sequence (DNA): TGTGCCACCAGCCCCCGACCTAACACGGGGAATGAGCAGTTCTTC. Its translation: CATSPRPNTGNEQFF.

This clonotype has ten or more counts. This chain links TRBV6-5 with TRBJ2-1, with no clear D. Trimming pared 4 bases from V and 4 bases from J, leaving 8 bases between. Germline V gene data show CDR1 as MNHEY and CDR2 as SVGAGI. This CDR3 has 13 residues. As DNA, the CDR3 is TGTGCCAGCAGTTCATACCCGTACAATGAGCAGTTCTTC. Amino acids: CASSSYPYNEQFF.

The chain couples TRBV11-2 to TRBJ2-1; D might be TRBD1 (6 bases). Germline assignment: CDR1 SGHAT and CDR2 FQNNGV. The V end was cut by 1 base, the J end by 7 bases, with 17 bases between. CDR3 length: 16 residues. CDR3 DNA: TGTGCCAGCAGCTTAGTCGCGCCAGGGGCGGGTAATGAGCAGTTCTTC. Amino acid sequence: CASSLVAPGAGNEQFF.

This chain links TRBV4-1 with TRBJ2-1; the D call may be TRBD1 or TRBD2 (5 bases each). Trimming stripped 4 bases from V and 7 bases from J, with 14 bases between. This CDR3 region has 14 residues. Germline loops: CDR1 MGHRA, CDR2 YSYEKL. The CDR3 DNA sequence: TGCGCCAGCAGCCCAGGGACCCCGGGTAATGAGCAGTTCTTC. Encoded protein: CASSPGTPGNEQFF.

This clonotype was counted many times. The rearrangement joins TRBV6-1 to TRBJ1-3, with D possibly matching TRBD1 (6 bases). V was trimmed by 6 bases and J by 0 bases, leaving 9 bases between them. CDR3 size: 14 residues. Germline V lookup: CDR1 MNHNS, CDR2 SASEGT. In DNA form, the CDR3 reads TGTGCCAGCAGCAGGGGAGGCTCTGGAAACACCATATATTTT. It translates to CASSRGGSGNTIYF.

This clonotype was seen only a few times. The chain carries TRBV14 and TRBJ1-2, with D perhaps matching TRBD1 (5 bases). The germline V gene encodes CDR1 SGHDN and CDR2 FVKESK. This CDR3 has 13 amino acids. The V end lost 0 bases, the J end lost 8 bases, and 10 bases lay between the germline ends. The CDR3 DNA sequence: TGTGCCAGCAGCCAAGACAGGGAGGACGGCTACACCTTC. Translated: CASSQDREDGYTF.

The sample holds a few counts of this clonotype. The chain joins TRBV6-1 to TRBJ1-1, with a tentative D call TRBD1 (5 bases). The V and J ends lost 7 bases and 6 bases respectively, with 15 bases between them. The germline V gene encodes CDR1 MNHNS and CDR2 SASEGT. This CDR3 has 13 residues. CDR3 region: CASNIGGTAEAFF. The CDR3 nucleotides are TGTGCCAGCAATATCGGGGGGACCGCTGAAGCTTTCTTT.

In its sample, this clonotype was seen a few times. This chain uses TRBV12-3 or TRBV12-4 with TRBJ2-2; 8 bases are shared with TRBD1. The CDR3 consists of 12 residues. Trimming took 3 bases from V and 12 from J; bases not matched to a gene: 3. CDR3 DNA sequence: TGTGCCAGCAGTTTTTACAGGGGGAAGCTGTTTTTT. Translating it yields CASSFYRGKLFF.

V and J are TRBV20-1 and TRBJ2-7; 10 bases fit TRBD2. This CDR3 region has 15 residues. Germline CDR1 and CDR2: DFQATT and SNEGSKA (reference sequence). V gave up 3 bases and J gave up 0 bases; unmatched junction bases: 5. CDR3 DNA: TGCAGTGCTAGTCATAGCGGGAGGAGCTCCTACGAGCAGTACTTC. It specifies CSASHSGRSSYEQYF.

The chain employs TRBV18 and TRBJ2-7; D might be TRBD2 (7 bases). The CDR3 extends over 15 amino acids. V was shortened by 3 bases and J by 4 bases, with 16 bases between the two germline ends. CDR1 is KGHSH, CDR2 LQKENI, per germline. The CDR3 loop reads CASSPLGGGEYEQYF. For the CDR3, the DNA is TGTGCCAGCTCACCTTTGGGAGGGGGTGAATACGAGCAGTACTTC.

This clonotype was seen a few times. This rearrangement joins TRBV20-1 to TRBJ2-1, with 13 bases that match TRBD2. The ends lost 5 bases at V and 7 bases at J; junction bases unmatched: 8. Germline V gives CDR1 DFQATT, CDR2 SNEGSKA (reference sequence). The CDR3 has 15 amino acids. This chain's CDR3 is CSALGLAGVGNEQFF. Written as DNA, the CDR3 is TGCAGTGCTCTCGGACTAGCGGGAGTTGGAAATGAGCAGTTCTTC.

This clonotype was detected a few times. V gene TRBV6-1 combines with J gene TRBJ2-7, with D possibly being TRBD1 (6 bases). The length of the CDR3 is 13 residues. Trimming cost V 6 bases and J 2 bases, with 11 bases left between them. Germline CDR1 is MNHNS and CDR2 is SASEGT. CDR3 nucleotides: TGTGCCAGCAGGGAAACAGGGACCTACGAGCAGTACTTC. Residues: CASRETGTYEQYF.

This clonotype was found a few times. V usage is TRBV12-3 or TRBV12-4 and J usage is TRBJ2-3; D not resolved. V shed 6 bases and J shed 3 bases, with 7 bases lying between them. CDR3 length: 12 residues. As DNA, the CDR3 is TGTGCCAGCAGGCAACATACAGATACGCAGTATTTT. Translation gives CASRQHTDTQYF.

This clonotype was counted a few times. This rearrangement joins TRBV6-6 to TRBJ2-5; no firm D call. V was shortened by 8 bases and J by 4 bases, with 11 bases between the two germline ends. The CDR3 sequence is 12 residues long. CDR1 and CDR2 from the germline V gene are MNHNY and SVGAGI (reference sequence). The CDR3 nucleotides read TGTGCCAGCGCCCGGATGGGAGAGACCCAGTACTTC. Its protein is CASARMGETQYF.

Many counts were recorded for this clonotype. This chain links TRBV9 with TRBJ2-1; D not resolved. The length of the CDR3 is 15 residues. CDR1 is SGDLS, CDR2 YYNGEE, per germline. V lost 0 bases and J 0 bases, leaving 7 bases between the germline ends. The CDR3 spells CASSVGLGSYNEQFF. The CDR3 DNA follows: TGTGCCAGCAGCGTAGGTCTAGGCTCCTACAATGAGCAGTTCTTC.

There are many counts of this clonotype. The chain employs TRBV27 and TRBJ2-7; no firm D call. Germline CDR1 and CDR2: MNHEY and SMNVEV (reference sequence). The CDR3 runs 15 residues. V was shortened by 4 bases and J by 1 base, with 14 bases between the two germline ends. DNA of the CDR3: TGTGCCAGCAGTTCCCGACGGGCAGGATCCTACGAGCAGTACTTC. This sequence encodes CASSSRRAGSYEQYF.

About this clonotype itself: At one end the junction does not follow the germline gene, possibly because of a read error. This chain joins TRBV20-1 and TRBJ2-3; weak D call: TRBD2 (6 bases). The germline V gene encodes CDR1 DFQATT and CDR2 SNEGSKA (reference sequence). The CDR3 has 12 amino acids. The CDR3 region has the DNA TGCAGTGCAAGAGGGACTTCATCTACGCAGTATTTT. It codes for CSARGTSSTQYF.

The rearrangement uses TRBV12-2 and TRBJ1-2. TRBV12-2 has pseudogene status. The CDR3 runs 13 residues. CDR3 sequence: CASRLKVSYGYTF. The CDR3 region has the DNA TGTGCAAGTCGCTTAAAGGTCTCTTATGGCTACACCTTC.

The chain recombines TRBV4-1 with TRBJ1-1; D gene ambiguous. The CDR3 runs 15 residues. Germline CDR1 MGHRA, CDR2 YSYEKL. Trimming took 5 bases from V and 4 from J, leaving 17 bases between them. The chain's CDR3 is CASSGQLFGRTEAFF. The CDR3 DNA reads as TGCGCCAGCAGCGGGCAGCTCTTCGGACGCACTGAAGCTTTCTTT.

V usage is TRBV9 and J usage is TRBJ2-3; 11 nucleotides agree with TRBD2. The junction had 6 bases not matched to a gene; V was cut back by 4 bases and J by 2 bases. This CDR3 has 16 residues. Germline loops: CDR1 SGDLS, CDR2 YYNGEE. The chain's CDR3 is CASSLSGGDPTDTQYF. In DNA, the CDR3 is TGTGCCAGCAGCCTTAGCGGGGGGGATCCCACAGATACGCAGTATTTT.

The V gene is TRBV29-1, the J gene TRBJ1-1, with D maybe TRBD1 (5 bases). The CDR3 is 11 residues long. The V and J ends lost 5 bases and 5 bases respectively, with 9 bases between them. Germline-derived CDR1 and CDR2 are SQVTM and ANQGSEA. The CDR3 loop reads CSVLGLTEAFF. Here the CDR3 DNA reads TGCAGCGTTCTGGGGCTTACTGAAGCTTTCTTT.

This chain uses TRBV9 with TRBJ2-3; 11 bases align to TRBD2. Germline V gene data show CDR1 as SGDLS and CDR2 as YYNGEE. The CDR3 length is 19 residues. With V trimmed by 2 bases and J by 1 base, 12 bases remained unmatched. CDR3: CASSVDAIPGLAGTDTQYF. Written as DNA, the CDR3 is TGTGCCAGCAGCGTTGACGCCATTCCGGGACTAGCGGGCACAGATACGCAGTATTTT.

The V and J genes are TRBV30 and TRBJ2-2; either TRBD1 or TRBD2 may fit D (5 bases each). The germline V gene has CDR1 GTSNPN and CDR2 SVGIG (reference sequence). The CDR3 contains 16 residues. Trimming took 3 bases from V and 6 from J, leaving 20 bases between them. The CDR3 reads CAWRPILGTGAGELFF. The CDR3 region has the DNA TGTGCCTGGAGACCTATCCTAGGGACCGGGGCCGGGGAGCTGTTTTTT.

This clonotype has just a few counts. The chain employs TRBV12-3 or TRBV12-4 and TRBJ1-5; D might be TRBD1 (5 bases). The CDR3 contains 12 residues. The germline V and J ends were trimmed by 6 bases and 7 bases, with 10 bases remaining between them. The CDR3 here is CASRGWDQPQHF. In nucleotides, the CDR3 is TGTGCCAGCAGGGGTTGGGACCAGCCCCAGCATTTT.

The chain employs TRBV20-1 and TRBJ2-5; 9 bases fit TRBD2. This CDR3 has 16 residues. CDR1 is DFQATT and CDR2 is SNEGSKA in the germline V gene (reference sequence). V gave up 3 bases and J gave up 1 base; unmatched junction bases: 9. The CDR3 reads CSASGGSGGTQETQYF. The CDR3 DNA is TGCAGTGCTAGTGGGGGTAGCGGGGGCACCCAAGAGACCCAGTACTTC.

This clonotype was found a few times. The chain combines TRBV20-1 with TRBJ2-1; 9 positions agree with TRBD2. V was clipped by 3 bases and J by 3 bases; unmatched bases: 6. The CDR3 is made up of 15 amino acids. Germline assignment: CDR1 DFQATT and CDR2 SNEGSKA (reference sequence). Here the CDR3 reads CSARVLAGVYNEQFF. The CDR3 DNA sequence: TGCAGTGCTAGGGTCTTAGCGGGGGTCTACAATGAGCAGTTCTTC.

The gene calls are TRBV7-9 and TRBJ2-5; no firm D call. Germline assignment: CDR1 SEHNR and CDR2 FQNEAQ (reference sequence). The V end was cut by 4 bases, the J end by 5 bases, with 17 bases between. The CDR3 spans 15 residues. CDR3 region: CASSSLGSGPETQYF. The CDR3 nucleotides are TGTGCCAGCAGCTCGCTTGGTTCGGGCCCGGAGACCCAGTACTTC. Complete variable domain (other parts from reference TRBV7-9 and TRBJ2-5): DTGVSQNPRHKITKRGQNVTFRCDPISEHNRLYWYRQTLGQGPEFLTYFQNEAQLEKSRLLSDRFSAERPKGSFSTLEIQRTEQGDSAMYLCASSSLGSGPETQYFGPGTRLLVL.

The DNA of the CDR3 is TGTGCCACCAGTGATCCAGCAGGAGAGGGAACTAGCACAGATACGCAGTATTTT. Amino acid sequence: CATSDPAGEGTSTDTQYF. The rearrangement uses TRBV24-1 and TRBJ2-3; perhaps TRBD2 as D (5 bases). The germline V gene has CDR1 KGHDR and CDR2 SFDVKD. The CDR3 length is 18 residues. V was clipped by 3 bases and J by 0 bases, with 18 bases between them.